This TCR beta chain is drawn from a study of T cell responses to AZD1222 COVID-19 vaccine. Study results and limitations: Just a handful of people given AZD1222 tested seropositive at baseline.

This table comes from immunoSEQ multiplex PCR, and its TCRdb copy is limited to in-frame clones, with some not included. The table lists roughly 20,000 clones, approximately 88% of them singletons, with about 16% in the top ten. Recipients boosted at about 4 weeks or about 12 weeks are pooled. Remarks on this clone: No antigen is known for it.

After removal of 0 bases from V and 5 bases from J, the junction contained 15 bases not matched to a gene. Germline V lookup: CDR1 LNHDA, CDR2 SQIVND (reference sequence). This CDR3 region has 19 residues. The sequence was obtained from an adult who received the AZD1222 COVID-19 vaccine. This rearrangement joins TRBV19 to TRBJ1-1; 10 nucleotides align to TRBD1. This specimen consisted of peripheral blood, obtained 28 days after the second AZD1222 dose. CDR3 coding DNA: TGTGCCAGTAGTATAGATCTTGAAGTGATGACAGGGGGCATTACTGAAGCTTTCTTT. This translates into CASSIDLEVMTGGITEAFF.